The entry below gives a single T cell receptor beta chain sequence along with its context. Deletions cut 4 bases from V and 0 bases from J, with 13 bases between. This CDR3 is built from 17 residues. Per germline, CDR1 SGHVS and CDR2 FQNEAQ. Then a second PCR, running roughly 7 to 11 cycles, was carried out with a sample-barcoded 5' primer and a J-beta primer mix. TCRdb reprocessed the 5' RACE reads via MiXCR and lists one record per CDR3 protein. The table includes some 560,000 distinct CDR3 sequences, over 25% detected once. The source of the sample is a study of blood T cells in healthy people across ages. This same sample was also taken into another study, of T cells of mothers and their children.

This sequence joins TRBV7-8 and TRBJ2-6; D gene uncertain. Sequenced input: blood. This TCR was sampled from a boy younger than 10 in good health. CDR3 protein: CASSSPMVLSGANVLTF. The DNA for the CDR3 is TGTGCCAGCAGCTCCCCCATGGTCCTCTCTGGGGCCAACGTCCTGACTTTC. The full variable domain, in which reference TRBV7-8 and TRBJ2-6 provide the parts outside the CDR3, is GAGVSQSPRYKVAKRGQDVALRCDPISGHVSLFWYQQALGQGPEFLTYFQNEAQLDKSGLPSDRFFAERPEGSVSTLKIQRTQQEDSAVYLCASSSPMVLSGANVLTFGAGSRLTVL.